This TCR beta chain was captured by sequencing in a study of beta chain features in type 1 diabetes. The entirety of the isolated RNA underwent reverse transcription, so expressed TCRB transcripts were sequenced. The method was immunoSEQ multiplex PCR; TCRdb's version includes in-frame clones alone and lacks a portion of them. The sample holds 500,000 to 800,000 clones, under 15% seen once. This clone has only a few counts. No antigen is known for it. Germline assignment: CDR1 SGDLS and CDR2 YYNGEE. This CDR3 is built from 14 residues. V lost 3 bases to trimming and J lost 1 base, with 11 bases between them. General study findings and limits: Within each of all four CD4+ subsets, Type 1 diabetes patients had TCRB CDR3s that were moderately but significantly shorter.

This clonotype was sampled from a man aged 25 to 40 with type 1 diabetes. Source material: naive CD4+ T cells from blood. The chain has TRBV9 and TRBJ2-7; D remains ambiguous. Here the CDR3 reads CASSGTFGSYEQYF. Written as DNA, the CDR3 is TGTGCCAGCAGCGGGACCTTTGGGTCCTACGAGCAGTACTTC.